The sequence of this T cell receptor beta chain was determined in a study of blood T cell dynamics during melanoma immunotherapy. The time point denotes: week 3, after first cycle of checkpoint inhibitor. Measured with immunoSEQ multiplex PCR; TCRdb has only the in-frame clones, and not every one. The sample lists about 11,000 clones, almost 85% seen once, with approximately 16% in the top ten. The study's findings and limits: Unlike progressors, later disease-control patients had W3 repertoires gaining clonality or diversity.

Germline values: CDR1 MNHNY, CDR2 SVGAGI (reference sequence). CDR3 length: 14 residues. The V gene lost 2 bases and the J gene lost 5 bases, with 13 bases spanning the gap. In regard to this clone: Its antigen is undetermined.

This sequence was found in a human donor with melanoma. J is TRBJ2-7 and V is TRBV6-6; maybe TRBD2 (5 bases). Sequences were derived from blood, sampled from a patient treated with checkpoint blockade. CDR3 in amino acids: CASSYEVLRDEQYF. The CDR3 bases are TGTGCCAGCAGTTACGAGGTCTTGAGGGACGAGCAGTACTTC.